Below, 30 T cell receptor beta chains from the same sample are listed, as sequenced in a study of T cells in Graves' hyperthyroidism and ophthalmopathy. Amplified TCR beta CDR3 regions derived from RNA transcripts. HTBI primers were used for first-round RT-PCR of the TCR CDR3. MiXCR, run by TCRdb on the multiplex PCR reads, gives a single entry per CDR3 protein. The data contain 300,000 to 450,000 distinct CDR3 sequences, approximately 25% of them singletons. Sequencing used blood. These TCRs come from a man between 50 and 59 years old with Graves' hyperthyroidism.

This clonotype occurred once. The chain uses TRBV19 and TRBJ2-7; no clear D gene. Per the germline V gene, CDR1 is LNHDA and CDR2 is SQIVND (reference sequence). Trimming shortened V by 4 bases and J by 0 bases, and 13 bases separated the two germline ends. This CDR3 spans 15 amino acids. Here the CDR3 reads CASSSSALSSYEQYF. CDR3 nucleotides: TGTGCCAGTAGTAGCTCGGCTTTAAGCTCCTACGAGCAGTACTTC.

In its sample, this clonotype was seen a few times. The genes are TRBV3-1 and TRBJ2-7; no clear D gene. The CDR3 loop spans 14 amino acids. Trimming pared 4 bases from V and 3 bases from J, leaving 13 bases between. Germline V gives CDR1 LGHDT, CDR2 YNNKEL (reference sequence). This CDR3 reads CASSPSRSFYEQYF. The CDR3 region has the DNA TGTGCCAGCAGCCCCTCCCGCTCTTTCTACGAGCAGTACTTC.

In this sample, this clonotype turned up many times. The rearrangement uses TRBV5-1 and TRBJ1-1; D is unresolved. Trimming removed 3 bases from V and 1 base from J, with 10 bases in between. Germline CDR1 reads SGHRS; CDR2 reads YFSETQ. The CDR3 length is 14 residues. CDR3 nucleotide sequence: TGCGCCAGCAGCTCGGAGGCAAGGAACACTGAAGCTTTCTTT. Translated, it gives CASSSEARNTEAFF.

The CDR3 sequence: CSATGTGFGSNQPQHF. CDR3 in DNA: TGCAGTGCCACCGGGACAGGGTTCGGGAGCAATCAGCCCCAGCATTTT. This rearrangement joins TRBV20-1 to TRBJ1-5; TRBD1 matches at 9 bases. This CDR3 comprises 16 residues. J was trimmed by 1 base and V by 6 bases; bases with no gene match: 10. CDR1 and CDR2 (germline): DFQATT, SNEGSKA (reference sequence).

CDR3 nucleotide sequence: TGTGCCAGTAGACCTAGCGGGAGTATCCACGAGCAGTACTTC. Its translation is CASRPSGSIHEQYF. J is TRBJ2-7 and V is TRBV19; 10 nucleotides agree with TRBD2. Germline V CDR1 and CDR2: LNHDA, SQIVND (reference sequence). There are 14 residues in the CDR3. V shed 6 bases and J 5 bases; nucleotides not matched to a gene: 7.

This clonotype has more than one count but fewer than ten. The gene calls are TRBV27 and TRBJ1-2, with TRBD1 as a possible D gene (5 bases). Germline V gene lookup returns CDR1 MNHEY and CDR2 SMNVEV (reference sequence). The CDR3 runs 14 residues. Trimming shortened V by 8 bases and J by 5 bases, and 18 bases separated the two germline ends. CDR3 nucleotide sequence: TGTGCCAGCGGTGGGGGAGTCGCCGGGTATGGCTACACCTTC. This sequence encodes CASGGGVAGYGYTF.

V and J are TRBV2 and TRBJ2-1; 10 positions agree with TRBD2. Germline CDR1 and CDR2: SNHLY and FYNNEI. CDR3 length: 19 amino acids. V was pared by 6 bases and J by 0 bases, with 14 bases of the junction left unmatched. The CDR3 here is CASRSPYSGRASSYNEQFF. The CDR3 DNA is TGTGCCAGCAGATCCCCATACAGCGGGAGGGCTAGCTCCTACAATGAGCAGTTCTTC.

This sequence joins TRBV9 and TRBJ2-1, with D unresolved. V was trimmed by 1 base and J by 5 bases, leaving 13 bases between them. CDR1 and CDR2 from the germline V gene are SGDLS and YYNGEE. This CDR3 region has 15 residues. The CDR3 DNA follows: TGTGCCAGCAGCGTATTGGCTATTGGTGACAATGAGCAGTTCTTC. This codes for CASSVLAIGDNEQFF.

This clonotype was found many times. CDR3 in DNA: TGTGCCAGCAGTGGAGTCACTAGCGGGAGAGAGACCCAGTACTTC. Encoded protein: CASSGVTSGRETQYF. The V gene is TRBV2, the J gene TRBJ2-5, with 11 bases identical to TRBD2. V shed 4 bases, J shed 4 bases, and the junction held 5 bases outside the gene matches. The CDR3 extends over 15 amino acids. Germline V gene sequence: CDR1 SNHLY, CDR2 FYNNEI.

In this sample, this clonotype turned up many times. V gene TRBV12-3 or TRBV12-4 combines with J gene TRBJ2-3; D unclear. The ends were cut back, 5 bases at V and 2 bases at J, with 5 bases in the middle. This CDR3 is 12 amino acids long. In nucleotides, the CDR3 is TGTGCCAGCAGTGAAATCACAGATACGCAGTATTTT. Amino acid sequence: CASSEITDTQYF.

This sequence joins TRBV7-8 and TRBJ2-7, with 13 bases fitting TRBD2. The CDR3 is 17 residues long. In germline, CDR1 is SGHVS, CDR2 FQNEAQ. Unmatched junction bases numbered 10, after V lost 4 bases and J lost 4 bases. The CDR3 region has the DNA TGTGCCAGCAGCTATGGACTAGCGGGAGTCGGGAGTTACGAGCAGTACTTC. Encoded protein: CASSYGLAGVGSYEQYF. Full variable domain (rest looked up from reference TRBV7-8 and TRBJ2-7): GAGVSQSPRYKVAKRGQDVALRCDPISGHVSLFWYQQALGQGPEFLTYFQNEAQLDKSGLPSDRFFAERPEGSVSTLKIQRTQQEDSAVYLCASSYGLAGVGSYEQYFGPGTRLTVT.

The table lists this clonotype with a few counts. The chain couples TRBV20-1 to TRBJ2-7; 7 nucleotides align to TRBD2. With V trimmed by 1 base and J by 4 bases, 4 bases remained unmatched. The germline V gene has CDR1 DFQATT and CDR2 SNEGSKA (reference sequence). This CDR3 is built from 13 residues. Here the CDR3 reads CSARGTRGYEQYF. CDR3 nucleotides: TGCAGTGCTAGAGGGACTAGGGGTTACGAGCAGTACTTC.

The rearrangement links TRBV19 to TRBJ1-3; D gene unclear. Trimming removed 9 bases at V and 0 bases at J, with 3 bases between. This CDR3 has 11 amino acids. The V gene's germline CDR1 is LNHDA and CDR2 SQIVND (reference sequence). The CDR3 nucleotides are TGTGCCAGCTTCTCTGGAAACACCATATATTTT. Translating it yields CASFSGNTIYF.

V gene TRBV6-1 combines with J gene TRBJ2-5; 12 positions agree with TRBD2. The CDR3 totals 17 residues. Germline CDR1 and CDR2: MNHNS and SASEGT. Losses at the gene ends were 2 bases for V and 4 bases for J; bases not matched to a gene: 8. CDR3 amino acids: CASSELASGRALETQYF. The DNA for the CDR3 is TGTGCCAGCAGTGAACTGGCTAGCGGGAGGGCCCTAGAGACCCAGTACTTC.

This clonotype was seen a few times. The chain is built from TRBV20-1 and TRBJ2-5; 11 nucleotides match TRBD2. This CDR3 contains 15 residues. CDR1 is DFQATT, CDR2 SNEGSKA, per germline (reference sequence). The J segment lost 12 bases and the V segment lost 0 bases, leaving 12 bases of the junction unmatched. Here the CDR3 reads CSARDPPGSGRAEYF. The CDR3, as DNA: TGCAGTGCTAGAGACCCCCCTGGTAGCGGGAGGGCCGAGTACTTC.

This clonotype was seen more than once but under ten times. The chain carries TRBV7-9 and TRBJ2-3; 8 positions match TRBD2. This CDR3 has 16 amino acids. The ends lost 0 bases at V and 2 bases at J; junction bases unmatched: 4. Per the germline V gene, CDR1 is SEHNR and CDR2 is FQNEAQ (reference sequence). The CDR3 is CASSLATGGLTDTQYF. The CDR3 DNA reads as TGTGCCAGCAGCTTAGCGACGGGAGGGCTCACAGATACGCAGTATTTT.

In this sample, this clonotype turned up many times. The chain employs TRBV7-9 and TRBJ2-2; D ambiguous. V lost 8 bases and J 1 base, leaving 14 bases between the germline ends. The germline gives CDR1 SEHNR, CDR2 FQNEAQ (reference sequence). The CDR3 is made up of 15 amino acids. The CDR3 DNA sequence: TGTGCCAGCCGCTACCAGAGTGGGAACACCGGGGAGCTGTTTTTT. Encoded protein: CASRYQSGNTGELFF.

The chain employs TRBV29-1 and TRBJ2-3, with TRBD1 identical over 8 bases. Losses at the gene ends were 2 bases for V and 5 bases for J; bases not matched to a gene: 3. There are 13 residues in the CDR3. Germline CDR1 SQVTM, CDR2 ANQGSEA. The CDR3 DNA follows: TGCAGCGTTGAAAGACAGGGGAGAGATACGCAGTATTTT. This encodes CSVERQGRDTQYF.

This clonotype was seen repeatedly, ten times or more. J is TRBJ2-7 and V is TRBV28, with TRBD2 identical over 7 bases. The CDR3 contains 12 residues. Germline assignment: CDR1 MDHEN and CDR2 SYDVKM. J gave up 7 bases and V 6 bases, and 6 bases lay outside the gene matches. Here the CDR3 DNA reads TGTGCCAGCAGGAGCGGGACGCGGGAGCAGTACTTC. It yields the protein CASRSGTREQYF.

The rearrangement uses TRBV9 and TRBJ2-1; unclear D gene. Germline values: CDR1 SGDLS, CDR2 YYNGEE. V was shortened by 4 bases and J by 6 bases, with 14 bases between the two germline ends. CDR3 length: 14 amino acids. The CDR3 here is CASSPTTNPNEQFF. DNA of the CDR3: TGTGCCAGCAGCCCGACAACCAATCCCAATGAGCAGTTCTTC. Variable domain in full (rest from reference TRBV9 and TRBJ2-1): DSGVTQTPKHLITATGQRVTLRCSPRSGDLSVYWYQQSLDQGLQFLIQYYNGEERAKGNILERFSAQQFPDLHSELNLSSLELGDSALYFCASSPTTNPNEQFFGPGTRLTVL.

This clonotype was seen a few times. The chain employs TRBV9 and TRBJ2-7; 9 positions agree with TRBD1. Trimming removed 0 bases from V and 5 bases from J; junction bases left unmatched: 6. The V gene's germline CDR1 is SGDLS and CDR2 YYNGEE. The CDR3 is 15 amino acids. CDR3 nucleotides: TGTGCCAGCAGCGTAGAAGGGACAGGGCCCCACGAGCAGTACTTC. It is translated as CASSVEGTGPHEQYF. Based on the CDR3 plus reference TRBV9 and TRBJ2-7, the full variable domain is DSGVTQTPKHLITATGQRVTLRCSPRSGDLSVYWYQQSLDQGLQFLIQYYNGEERAKGNILERFSAQQFPDLHSELNLSSLELGDSALYFCASSVEGTGPHEQYFGPGTRLTVT.

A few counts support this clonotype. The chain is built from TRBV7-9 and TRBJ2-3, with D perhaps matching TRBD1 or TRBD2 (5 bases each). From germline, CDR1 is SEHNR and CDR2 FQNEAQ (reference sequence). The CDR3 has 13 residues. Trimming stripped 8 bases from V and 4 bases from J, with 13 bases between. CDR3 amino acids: CASAPRGPDTQYF. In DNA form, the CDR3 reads TGTGCCAGCGCCCCACGGGGCCCAGATACGCAGTATTTT.

CDR3 sequence (DNA): TGCAGTGCAACAACCTTAGCGGGAGGACAAGAGACCCAGTACTTC. Its protein product is CSATTLAGGQETQYF. The V call is TRBV20-1, the J call TRBJ2-5; 10 bases map to TRBD2. Germline CDR1 and CDR2: DFQATT and SNEGSKA (reference sequence). This CDR3 has 15 amino acids. V gave up 6 bases and J gave up 2 bases; unmatched junction bases: 9.

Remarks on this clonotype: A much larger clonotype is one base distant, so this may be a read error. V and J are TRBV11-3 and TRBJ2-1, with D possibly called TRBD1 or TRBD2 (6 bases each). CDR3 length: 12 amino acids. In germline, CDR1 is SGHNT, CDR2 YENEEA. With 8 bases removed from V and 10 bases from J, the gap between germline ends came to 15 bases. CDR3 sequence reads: CASGIGGREQFF. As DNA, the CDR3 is TGTGCCAGCGGCATAGGGGGGCGGGAGCAGTTCTTC. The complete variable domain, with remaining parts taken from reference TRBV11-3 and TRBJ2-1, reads EAGVVQSPRYKIIEKKQPVAFWCNPISGHNTLYWYLQNLGQGPELLIRYENEEAVDDSQLPKDRFSAERLKGVDSTLKIQPAELGDSAVYLCASGIGGREQFFGPGTRLTVL.

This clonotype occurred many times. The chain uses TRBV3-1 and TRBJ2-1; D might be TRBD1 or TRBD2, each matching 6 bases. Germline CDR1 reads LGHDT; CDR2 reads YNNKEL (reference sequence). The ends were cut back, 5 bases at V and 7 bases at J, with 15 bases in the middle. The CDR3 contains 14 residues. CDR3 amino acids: CASSYTGGGNEQFF. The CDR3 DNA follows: TGTGCCAGCAGCTACACAGGAGGGGGTAATGAGCAGTTCTTC.

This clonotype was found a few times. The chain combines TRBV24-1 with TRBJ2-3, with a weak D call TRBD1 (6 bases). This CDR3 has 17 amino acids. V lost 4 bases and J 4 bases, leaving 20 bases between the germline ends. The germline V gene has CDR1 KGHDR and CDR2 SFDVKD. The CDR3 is CATSDLAGDIRADTQYF. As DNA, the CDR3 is TGTGCCACCAGTGACCTTGCTGGGGACATTCGGGCAGATACGCAGTATTTT.

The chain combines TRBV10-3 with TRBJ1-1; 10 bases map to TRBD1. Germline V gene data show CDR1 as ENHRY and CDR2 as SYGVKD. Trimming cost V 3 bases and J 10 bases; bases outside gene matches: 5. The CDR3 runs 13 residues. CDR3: CAISEDRGLAAFF. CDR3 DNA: TGTGCCATCAGTGAAGACAGGGGGCTAGCAGCTTTCTTT.

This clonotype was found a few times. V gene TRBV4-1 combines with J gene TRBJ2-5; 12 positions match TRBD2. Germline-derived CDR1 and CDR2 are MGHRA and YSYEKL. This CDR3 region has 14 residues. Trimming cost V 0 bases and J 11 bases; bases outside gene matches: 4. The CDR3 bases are TGCGCCAGCAGCCAAGAGGCTAGCGGGAGGGCTCAGTACTTC. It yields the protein CASSQEASGRAQYF.

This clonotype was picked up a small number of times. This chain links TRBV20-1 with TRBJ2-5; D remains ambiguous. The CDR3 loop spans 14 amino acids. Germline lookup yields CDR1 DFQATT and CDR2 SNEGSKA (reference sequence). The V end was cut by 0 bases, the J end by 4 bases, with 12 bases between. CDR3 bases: TGCAGTGCTAGAGATTTGGCAGGTCCAGAGACCCAGTACTTC. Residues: CSARDLAGPETQYF.

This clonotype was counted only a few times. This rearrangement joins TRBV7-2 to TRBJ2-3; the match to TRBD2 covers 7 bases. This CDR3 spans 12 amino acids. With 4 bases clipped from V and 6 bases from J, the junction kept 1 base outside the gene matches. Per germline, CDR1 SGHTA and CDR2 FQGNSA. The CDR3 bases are TGTGCCAGCAGCTGGCGGGGGGATACGCAGTATTTT. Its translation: CASSWRGDTQYF.